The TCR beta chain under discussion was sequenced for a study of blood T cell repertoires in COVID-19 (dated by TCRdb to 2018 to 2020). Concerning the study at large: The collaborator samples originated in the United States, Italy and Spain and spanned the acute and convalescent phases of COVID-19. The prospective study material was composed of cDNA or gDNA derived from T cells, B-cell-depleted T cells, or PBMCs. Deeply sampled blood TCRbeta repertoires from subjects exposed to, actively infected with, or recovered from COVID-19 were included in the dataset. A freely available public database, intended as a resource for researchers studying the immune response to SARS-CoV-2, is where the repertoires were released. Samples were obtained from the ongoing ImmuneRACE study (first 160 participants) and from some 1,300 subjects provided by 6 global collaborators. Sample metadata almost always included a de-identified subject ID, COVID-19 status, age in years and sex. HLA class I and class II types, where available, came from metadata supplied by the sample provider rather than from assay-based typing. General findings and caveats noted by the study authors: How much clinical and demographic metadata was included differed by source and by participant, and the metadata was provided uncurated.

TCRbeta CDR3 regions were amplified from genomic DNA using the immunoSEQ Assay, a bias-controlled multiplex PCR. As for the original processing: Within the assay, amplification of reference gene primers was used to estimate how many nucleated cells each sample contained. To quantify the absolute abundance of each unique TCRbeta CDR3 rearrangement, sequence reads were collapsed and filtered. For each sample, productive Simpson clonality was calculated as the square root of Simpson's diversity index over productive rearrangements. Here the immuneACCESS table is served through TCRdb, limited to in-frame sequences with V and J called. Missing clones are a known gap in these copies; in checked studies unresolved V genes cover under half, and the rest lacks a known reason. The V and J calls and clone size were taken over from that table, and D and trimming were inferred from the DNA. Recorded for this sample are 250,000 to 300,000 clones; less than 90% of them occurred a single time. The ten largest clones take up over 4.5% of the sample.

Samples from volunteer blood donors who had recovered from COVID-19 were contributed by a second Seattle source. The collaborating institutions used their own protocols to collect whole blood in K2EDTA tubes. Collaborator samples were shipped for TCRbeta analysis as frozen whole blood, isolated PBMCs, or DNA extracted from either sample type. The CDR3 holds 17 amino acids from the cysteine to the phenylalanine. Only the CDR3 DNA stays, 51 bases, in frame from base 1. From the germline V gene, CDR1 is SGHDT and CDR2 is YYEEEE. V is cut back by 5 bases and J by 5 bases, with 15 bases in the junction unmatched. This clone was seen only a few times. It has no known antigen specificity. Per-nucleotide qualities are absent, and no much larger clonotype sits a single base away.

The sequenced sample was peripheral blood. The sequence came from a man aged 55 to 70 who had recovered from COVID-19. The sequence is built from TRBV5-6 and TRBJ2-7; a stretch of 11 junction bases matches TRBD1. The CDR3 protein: CASSIRDRGKEVNEQYF. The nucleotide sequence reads TGTGCCAGCAGTATCCGGGACAGGGGGAAGGAGGTCAACGAGCAGTACTTC.